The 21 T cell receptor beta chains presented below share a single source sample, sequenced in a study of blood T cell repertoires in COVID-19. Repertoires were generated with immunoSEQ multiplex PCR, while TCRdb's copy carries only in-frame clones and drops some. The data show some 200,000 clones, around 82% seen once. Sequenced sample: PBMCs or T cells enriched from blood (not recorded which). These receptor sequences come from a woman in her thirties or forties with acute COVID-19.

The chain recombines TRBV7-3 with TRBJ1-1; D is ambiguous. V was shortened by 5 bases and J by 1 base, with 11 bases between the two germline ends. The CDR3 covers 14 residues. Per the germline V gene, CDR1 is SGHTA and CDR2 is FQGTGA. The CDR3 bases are TGTGCCAGCAGCCCTCTCGGCGGGAACACTGAAGCTTTCTTT. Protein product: CASSPLGGNTEAFF. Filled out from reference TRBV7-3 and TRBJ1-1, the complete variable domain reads GAGVSQTPSNKVTEKGKYVELRCDPISGHTALYWYRQSLGQGPEFLIYFQGTGAADDSGLPNDRFFAVRPEGSVSTLKIQRTERGDSAVYLCASSPLGGNTEAFFGQGTRLTVV.

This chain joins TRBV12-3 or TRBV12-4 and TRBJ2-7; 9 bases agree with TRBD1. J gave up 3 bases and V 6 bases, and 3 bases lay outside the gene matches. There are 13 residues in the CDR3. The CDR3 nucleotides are TGTGCCAGCAGGCCGGGACAGGGCTACGAGCAGTACTTC. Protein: CASRPGQGYEQYF.

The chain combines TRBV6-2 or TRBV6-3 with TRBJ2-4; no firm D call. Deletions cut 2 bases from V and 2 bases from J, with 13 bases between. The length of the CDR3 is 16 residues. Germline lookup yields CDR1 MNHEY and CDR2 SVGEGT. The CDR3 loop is CASSYGSLVTKNIQYF. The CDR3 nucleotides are TGTGCCAGCAGTTACGGTTCACTTGTCACCAAAAACATTCAGTACTTC.

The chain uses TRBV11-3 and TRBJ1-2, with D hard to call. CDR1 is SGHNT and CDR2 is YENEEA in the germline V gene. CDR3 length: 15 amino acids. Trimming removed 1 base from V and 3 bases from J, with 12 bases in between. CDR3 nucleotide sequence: TGTGCCAGCAGCTTAGCAGCAAGGAGGGACTATGGCTACACCTTC. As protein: CASSLAARRDYGYTF.

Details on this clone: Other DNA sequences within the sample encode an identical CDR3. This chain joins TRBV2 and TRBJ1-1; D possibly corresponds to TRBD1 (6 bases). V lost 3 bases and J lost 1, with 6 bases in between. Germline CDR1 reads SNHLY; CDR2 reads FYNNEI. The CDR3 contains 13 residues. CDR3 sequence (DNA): TGTGCCAGCAGTGAGGACAGGAACACTGAAGCTTTCTTT. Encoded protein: CASSEDRNTEAFF.

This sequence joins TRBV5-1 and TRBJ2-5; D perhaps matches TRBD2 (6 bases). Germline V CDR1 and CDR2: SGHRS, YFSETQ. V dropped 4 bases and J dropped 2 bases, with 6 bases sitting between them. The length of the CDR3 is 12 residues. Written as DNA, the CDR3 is TGCGCCAGCAGCCGGGGGCAAGAGACCCAGTACTTC. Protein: CASSRGQETQYF. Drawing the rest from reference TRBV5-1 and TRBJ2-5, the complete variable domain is KAGVTQTPRYLIKTRGQQVTLSCSPISGHRSVSWYQQTPGQGLQFLFEYFSETQRNKGNFPGRFSGRQFSNSRSEMNVSTLELGDSALYLCASSRGQETQYFGPGTRLLVL.

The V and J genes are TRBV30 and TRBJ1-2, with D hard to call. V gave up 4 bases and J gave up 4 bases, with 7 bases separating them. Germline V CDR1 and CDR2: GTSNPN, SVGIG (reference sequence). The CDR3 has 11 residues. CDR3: CAWKMSYGYTF. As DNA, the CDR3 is TGTGCCTGGAAGATGAGCTATGGCTACACCTTC.

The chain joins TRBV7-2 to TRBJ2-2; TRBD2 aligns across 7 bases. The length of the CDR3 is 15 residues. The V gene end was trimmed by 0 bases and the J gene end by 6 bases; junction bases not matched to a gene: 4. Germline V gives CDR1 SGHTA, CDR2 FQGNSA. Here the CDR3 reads CASSLARERAGELFF. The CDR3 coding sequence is TGTGCCAGCAGCTTAGCGCGGGAGCGGGCCGGGGAGCTGTTTTTT.

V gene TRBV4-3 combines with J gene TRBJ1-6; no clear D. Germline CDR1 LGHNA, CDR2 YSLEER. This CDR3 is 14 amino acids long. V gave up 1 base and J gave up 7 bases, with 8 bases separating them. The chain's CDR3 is CASSQAKTNSPLHF. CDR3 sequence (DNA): TGCGCCAGCAGCCAAGCTAAGACAAATTCACCCCTCCACTTT.

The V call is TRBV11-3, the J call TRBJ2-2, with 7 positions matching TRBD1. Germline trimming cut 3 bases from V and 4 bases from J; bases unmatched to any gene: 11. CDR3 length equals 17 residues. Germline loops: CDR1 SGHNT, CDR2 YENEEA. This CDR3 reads CASSFESTGLFTGELFF. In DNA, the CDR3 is TGTGCCAGCAGCTTCGAATCGACAGGGCTTTTCACCGGGGAGCTGTTTTTT. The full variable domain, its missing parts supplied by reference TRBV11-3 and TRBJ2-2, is EAGVVQSPRYKIIEKKQPVAFWCNPISGHNTLYWYLQNLGQGPELLIRYENEEAVDDSQLPKDRFSAERLKGVDSTLKIQPAELGDSAVYLCASSFESTGLFTGELFFGEGSRLTVL.

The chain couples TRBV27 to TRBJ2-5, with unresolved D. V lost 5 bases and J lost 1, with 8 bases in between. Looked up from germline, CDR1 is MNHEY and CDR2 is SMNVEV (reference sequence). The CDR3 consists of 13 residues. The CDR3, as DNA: TGTGCCAGCAGTCCGTCCTTCCAAGAGACCCAGTACTTC. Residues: CASSPSFQETQYF.

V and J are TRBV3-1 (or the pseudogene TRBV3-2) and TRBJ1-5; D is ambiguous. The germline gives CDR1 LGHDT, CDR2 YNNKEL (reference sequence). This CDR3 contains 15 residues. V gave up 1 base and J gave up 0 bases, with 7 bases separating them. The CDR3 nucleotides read TGTGCCAGCAGCCAAGCCCCAAATAGCAATCAGCCCCAGCATTTT. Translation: CASSQAPNSNQPQHF.

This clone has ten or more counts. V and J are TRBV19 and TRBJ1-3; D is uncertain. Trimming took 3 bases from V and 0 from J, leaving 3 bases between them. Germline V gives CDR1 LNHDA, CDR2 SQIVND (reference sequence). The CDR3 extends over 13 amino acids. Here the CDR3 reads CASSISSGNTIYF. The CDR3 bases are TGTGCCAGTAGTATCAGCTCTGGAAACACCATATATTTT.

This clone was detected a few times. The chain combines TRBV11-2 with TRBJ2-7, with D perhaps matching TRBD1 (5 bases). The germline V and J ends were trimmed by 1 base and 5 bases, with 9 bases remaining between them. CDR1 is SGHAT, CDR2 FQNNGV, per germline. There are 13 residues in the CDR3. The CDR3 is CASSLGRVDEQYF. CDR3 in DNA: TGTGCCAGCAGCTTAGGCAGGGTGGACGAGCAGTACTTC.

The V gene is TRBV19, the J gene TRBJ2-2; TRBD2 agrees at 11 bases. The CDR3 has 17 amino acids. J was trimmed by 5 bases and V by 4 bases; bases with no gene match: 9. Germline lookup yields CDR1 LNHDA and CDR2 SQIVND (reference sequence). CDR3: CASSSGSSGRRTGELFF. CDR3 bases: TGTGCCAGTAGTAGTGGGTCTAGCGGGAGGAGAACCGGGGAGCTGTTTTTT.

The DNA of the CDR3 is TGTGCCAGTACCACAGGGGCCGATCAGCCCCAGCATTTT. This sequence encodes CASTTGADQPQHF. The chain uses TRBV19 and TRBJ1-5; 7 bases fit TRBD1. J lost 5 bases, V lost 7 bases, and 5 bases had no gene match. The CDR3 is 13 amino acids. The germline V gene encodes CDR1 LNHDA and CDR2 SQIVND (reference sequence). The full variable domain, completed using reference TRBV19 and TRBJ1-5, is DGGITQSPKYLFRKEGQNVTLSCEQNLNHDAMYWYRQDPGQGLRLIYYSQIVNDFQKGDIAEGYSVSREKKESFPLTVTSAQKNPTAFYLCASTTGADQPQHFGDGTRLSIL.

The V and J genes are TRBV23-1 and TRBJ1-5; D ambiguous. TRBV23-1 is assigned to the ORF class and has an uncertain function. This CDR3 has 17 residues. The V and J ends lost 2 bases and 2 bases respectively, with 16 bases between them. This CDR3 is CASSQPEVRRGNQPQHF. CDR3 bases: TGCGCCAGCAGTCAACCCGAGGTGAGGAGAGGCAATCAGCCCCAGCATTTT.

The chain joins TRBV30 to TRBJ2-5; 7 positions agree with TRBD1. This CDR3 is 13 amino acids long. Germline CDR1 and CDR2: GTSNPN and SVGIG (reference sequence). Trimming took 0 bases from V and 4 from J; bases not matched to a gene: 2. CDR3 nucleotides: TGTGCCTGGAGTGTAGGGGGCAGAGAGACCCAGTACTTC. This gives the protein CAWSVGGRETQYF.

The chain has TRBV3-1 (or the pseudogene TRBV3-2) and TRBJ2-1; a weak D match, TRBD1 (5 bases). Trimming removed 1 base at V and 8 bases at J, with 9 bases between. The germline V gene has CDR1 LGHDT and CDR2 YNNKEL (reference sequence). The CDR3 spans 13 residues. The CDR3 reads CASSQAGPDEQFF. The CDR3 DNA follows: TGTGCCAGCAGCCAAGCAGGGCCCGATGAGCAGTTCTTC.

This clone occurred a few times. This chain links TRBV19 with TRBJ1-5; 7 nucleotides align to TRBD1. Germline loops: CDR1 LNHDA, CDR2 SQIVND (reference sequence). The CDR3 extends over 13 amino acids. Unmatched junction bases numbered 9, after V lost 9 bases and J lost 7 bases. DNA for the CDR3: TGTGCCAGCGACGACAGGGATAGGCAGCCCCAGCATTTT. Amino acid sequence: CASDDRDRQPQHF.

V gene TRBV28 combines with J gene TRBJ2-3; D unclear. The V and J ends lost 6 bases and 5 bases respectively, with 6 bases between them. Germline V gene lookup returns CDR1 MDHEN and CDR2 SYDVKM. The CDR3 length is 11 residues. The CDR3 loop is CASRAIDTQYF. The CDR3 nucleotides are TGTGCCAGCAGGGCCATAGATACGCAGTATTTT. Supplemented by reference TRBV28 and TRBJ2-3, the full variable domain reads DVKVTQSSRYLVKRTGEKVFLECVQDMDHENMFWYRQDPGLGLRLIYFSYDVKMKEKGDIPEGYSVSREKKERFSLILESASTNQTSMYLCASRAIDTQYFGPGTRLTVL.